This T cell receptor beta chain was documented in a study of OX40 agonist ivuxolimab in advanced cancers. V was trimmed by 2 bases and J by 0 bases, leaving 13 bases between them. The CDR3 is made up of 16 amino acids. Germline CDR1 reads KGHSY; CDR2 reads FQNENV. By sample fraction, this clone is medium-sized. Assay: immunoSEQ multiplex PCR; the TCRdb copy retains only in-frame clones and omits some. The sample holds about 18,000 clones; roughly 78% are singletons and the top ten take under 30%. The clonotype was recovered from an adult with an advanced solid tumor such as melanoma, head and neck, liver or kidney cancer. The sequences come from CD4+ or CD8+ T cells sorted from blood, collected in a trial of the OX40 agonist ivuxolimab. This sequence joins TRBV16 and TRBJ1-2; D is perhaps TRBD1 (5 bases). The CDR3 DNA reads TGTGCCAGCAGCCAACAAGATCTGACAGCTAACTATGGCTACACCTTC. The encoded protein is CASSQQDLTANYGYTF.